Listed below are T cell receptor beta chains from one sample, sequenced in a study of T cells in localized non-small cell lung cancer. Sequencing was performed with immunoSEQ multiplex PCR; in TCRdb, only in-frame clones are kept and a portion is missing. The profile shows roughly 66,000 clones, about nine tenths of them singletons. Here the sequenced sample was peripheral blood, taken before any cancer treatment. The receptors were sampled from a woman aged 35 to 69 with stage I lung adenocarcinoma. CDR3s leave out the opening cysteine and the closing phenylalanine or tryptophan.

TRBJ1-3	TRBV9	ASSVAVTGNTIY
TRBJ1-6	TRBV7-9	ASSVGTGVGSPLH
TRBJ1-1	TRBV19	ASGSRGGTEAF
TRBJ2-2	TRBV12-5	ASALDATGELF
TRBJ1-2	TRBV11-3	ASSAGTENYGYT
TRBJ2-3	TRBV4-3	ASSQDTGGTDTQY
TRBJ2-7	TRBV29-1	SVVGEQGAPYEQY
TRBJ2-2	TRBV19	ASSIGIQGTGELF
TRBJ1-1	TRBV7-2	ASSPFMNTEAF
TRBJ2-1	TRBV5-1	ASSWRDSHNEQF
TRBJ2-1	TRBV5-6	ASSNGGRGNEQF
TRBJ2-2	TRBV6-4	ASTRRGLPTRELF
TRBJ1-1	TRBV7-9	ASSQQTVSTEAF
TRBJ2-1	TRBV6-5	ASSWPGNHNEQF
TRBJ1-2	TRBV19	ASSLQGRDGYGYT
TRBJ1-1	TRBV5-4	ASSSAAKSLNTEAF
TRBJ1-5	TRBV7-9	ASSQTGALQPQH
TRBJ2-1	TRBV6-5	ASRQGIHNEQF
TRBJ2-2	TRBV29-1	SVAYPGTGRPGELF
TRBJ1-2	TRBV27	ASSLGSVEDGYT